Presented here are 26 T cell receptor beta chains from one specimen sequenced in a study of OX40 agonist ivuxolimab in advanced cancers. Produced via immunoSEQ multiplex PCR; TCRdb's table is partial and in-frame only. The top ten hold under 0.65% of the sample, which has fewer than 50,000 clones, 70% to 90% seen once. The input for sequencing was CD4+ or CD8+ T cells sorted from blood, taken in a trial of the OX40 agonist ivuxolimab. The receptors were gathered from an adult with an advanced solid tumor such as melanoma, head and neck, liver or kidney cancer.

V usage is TRBV4-1 and J usage is TRBJ2-5; D unresolved. Trimming pared 1 base from V and 2 bases from J, leaving 17 bases between. Germline values: CDR1 MGHRA, CDR2 YSYEKL. The CDR3 is 17 residues long. The CDR3 sequence: CASSQGGSAIRQETQYF. The CDR3 DNA follows: TGCGCCAGCAGCCAAGGTGGATCCGCAATAAGGCAAGAGACCCAGTACTTC.

The chain employs TRBV5-1 and TRBJ1-4; 7 positions match TRBD1. J was trimmed by 3 bases and V by 2 bases; bases with no gene match: 4. The CDR3 runs 15 residues. Germline CDR1 and CDR2: SGHRS and YFSETQ. As DNA, the CDR3 is TGCGCCAGCAGCTTATTCGGGACAGCTAATGAAAAACTGTTTTTT. It encodes CASSLFGTANEKLFF.

For the CDR3, the DNA is TGTGCCAGCAGAGACAGAACAGATACGCAGTATTTT. Encoded protein: CASRDRTDTQYF. The rearrangement links TRBV2 to TRBJ2-3; D possibly corresponds to TRBD1 (5 bases). This CDR3 is built from 12 residues. Trimming pared 6 bases from V and 3 bases from J, leaving 7 bases between. Germline CDR1 is SNHLY and CDR2 is FYNNEI. Full variable domain (missing parts from reference TRBV2 and TRBJ2-3): EPEVTQTPSHQVTQMGQEVILRCVPISNHLYFYWYRQILGQKVEFLVSFYNNEISEKSEIFDDQFSVERPDGSNFTLKIRSTKLEDSAMYFCASRDRTDTQYFGPGTRLTVL.

V is TRBV9 and J is TRBJ2-1; 8 nucleotides line up with TRBD2. Germline lookup yields CDR1 SGDLS and CDR2 YYNGEE. With 0 bases clipped from V and 5 bases from J, the junction kept 10 bases outside the gene matches. The CDR3 extends over 17 amino acids. CDR3 bases: TGTGCCAGCAGCGTAGGGCCGCTTAGCGGGGTTGACAATGAGCAGTTCTTC. Encoded protein: CASSVGPLSGVDNEQFF.

The chain has TRBV12-2 and TRBJ2-5. TRBV12-2 is termed a pseudogene. The CDR3 loop spans 17 amino acids. The CDR3 sequence: CASRSLSPGPTQETQYF. CDR3 DNA sequence: TGTGCAAGTCGCTCTCTCTCCCCGGGACCGACGCAAGAGACCCAGTACTTC.

The J gene is TRBJ2-3, the V gene TRBV7-3; TRBD1 agrees at 7 bases. With 5 bases clipped from V and 2 bases from J, the junction kept 4 bases outside the gene matches. Per germline, CDR1 SGHTA and CDR2 FQGTGA. The CDR3 is 14 residues long. Here the CDR3 DNA reads TGTGCCAGCAGCGCGACAGGGAACACAGATACGCAGTATTTT. Translated: CASSATGNTDTQYF.

V and J are TRBV2 and TRBJ2-7; no clear D. Trimming cost V 5 bases and J 3 bases, with 11 bases left between them. The CDR3 is 13 amino acids. From germline, CDR1 is SNHLY and CDR2 FYNNEI. CDR3: CASSFTINYEQYF. The CDR3 coding sequence is TGTGCCAGCAGTTTCACCATCAACTACGAGCAGTACTTC. The variable domain in full, completed from reference TRBV2 and TRBJ2-7, reads EPEVTQTPSHQVTQMGQEVILRCVPISNHLYFYWYRQILGQKVEFLVSFYNNEISEKSEIFDDQFSVERPDGSNFTLKIRSTKLEDSAMYFCASSFTINYEQYFGPGTRLTVT.

This clone has more than one count but fewer than ten. The J gene is TRBJ1-6, the V gene TRBV7-8; 9 bases agree with TRBD1. Germline CDR1 reads SGHVS; CDR2 reads FQNEAQ. The CDR3 extends over 14 amino acids. J gave up 13 bases and V 5 bases, and 9 bases lay outside the gene matches. The CDR3 loop is CASSPGDRASPLHF. For the CDR3, the DNA is TGTGCCAGCAGCCCCGGGGACAGGGCTTCGCCCCTCCACTTT.

The chain combines TRBV2 with TRBJ1-6, with D possibly TRBD1 on 5 matching bases. V shed 6 bases and J shed 8 bases, with 17 bases lying between them. Germline CDR1 SNHLY, CDR2 FYNNEI. The CDR3 is made up of 15 amino acids. The CDR3 nucleotides read TGTGCCAGCAGAGTACTGCAGGGACCAGATTCACCCCTCCACTTT. This codes for CASRVLQGPDSPLHF.

V usage is TRBV6-5 and J usage is TRBJ1-5; TRBD1 agrees at 8 bases. The CDR3 is 15 amino acids. With V trimmed by 5 bases and J by 6 bases, 9 bases remained unmatched. Germline V gives CDR1 MNHEY, CDR2 SVGAGI. The DNA for the CDR3 is TGTGCCAGCAGTCCCTCTCCAGGGGGCTTTCAGCCCCAGCATTTT. It codes for CASSPSPGGFQPQHF.

The chain uses TRBV7-3 and TRBJ1-1; D unclear. In germline, CDR1 is SGHTA, CDR2 FQGTGA. CDR3 length: 13 amino acids. Trimming removed 0 bases at V and 6 bases at J, with 8 bases between. The CDR3 is CASSLTGKAEAFF. The CDR3 nucleotides are TGTGCCAGCAGCTTAACTGGGAAGGCTGAAGCTTTCTTT.

This chain links TRBV6-5 with TRBJ1-5; D call uncertain. V shed 2 bases and J shed 3 bases, with 8 bases lying between them. This CDR3 has 14 amino acids. Germline V lookup: CDR1 MNHEY, CDR2 SVGAGI. CDR3 loop: CASSYGVNNQPQHF. As DNA, the CDR3 is TGTGCCAGCAGTTACGGGGTCAACAATCAGCCCCAGCATTTT.

The chain is built from TRBV19 and TRBJ1-1; D unclear. This CDR3 contains 15 residues. From germline, CDR1 is LNHDA and CDR2 SQIVND (reference sequence). Trimming removed 3 bases from V and 1 base from J, with 12 bases in between. The CDR3 sequence is CASSMLGGPNTEAFF. CDR3 nucleotide sequence: TGTGCCAGTAGTATGTTGGGCGGCCCGAACACTGAAGCTTTCTTT.

This CDR3 reads CASSLSIETGKTQYF. The CDR3 DNA is TGTGCCAGCAGTTTATCGATTGAGACCGGCAAGACCCAGTACTTC. This sequence joins TRBV27 and TRBJ2-5; no firm D call. The CDR3 runs to 15 residues. The germline V gene encodes CDR1 MNHEY and CDR2 SMNVEV (reference sequence). V was cut by 0 bases and J by 6 bases, with 14 bases left in between.

This chain uses TRBV9 with TRBJ1-3; D perhaps matches TRBD1 (6 bases). V was cut by 3 bases and J by 0 bases, with 16 bases left in between. The V gene's germline CDR1 is SGDLS and CDR2 YYNGEE. This CDR3 spans 17 amino acids. CDR3 DNA sequence: TGTGCCAGCAGCGCGCCGGGACACCACAACTCTGGAAACACCATATATTTT. Translation: CASSAPGHHNSGNTIYF.

V is TRBV4-3 and J is TRBJ1-3; no firm D call. Per germline, CDR1 LGHNA and CDR2 YSLEER. Trimming stripped 1 base from V and 0 bases from J, with 7 bases between. This CDR3 is 15 amino acids long. This CDR3 is CASSQAPFSGNTIYF. The CDR3 nucleotides read TGCGCCAGCAGCCAAGCCCCCTTCTCTGGAAACACCATATATTTT.

V is TRBV18 and J is TRBJ1-2; 8 bases fit TRBD1. The V gene end was trimmed by 5 bases and the J gene end by 1 base; junction bases not matched to a gene: 6. The CDR3 is made up of 15 amino acids. Germline V gene sequence: CDR1 KGHSH, CDR2 LQKENI. CDR3 bases: TGTGCCAGCTCAATGGCCGGACAGGGTAACTATGGCTACACCTTC. Its translation is CASSMAGQGNYGYTF.

This rearrangement joins TRBV30 to TRBJ2-1; TRBD2 matches at 9 bases. The CDR3 is made up of 15 amino acids. V dropped 2 bases and J dropped 4; count of bases not matched to a gene: 6. CDR1 GTSNPN and CDR2 SVGIG come from the germline V gene (reference sequence). In DNA, the CDR3 is TGTGCCTGGAGTTTGGCGGGGGGGAGGTACAATGAGCAGTTCTTC. Amino acids: CAWSLAGGRYNEQFF.

A few counts support this clone. The chain joins TRBV11-1 to TRBJ2-5; 7 bases match TRBD1. V was clipped by 5 bases and J by 5 bases; unmatched bases: 8. CDR1 is SGHAT, CDR2 FQDESV, per germline (reference sequence). This CDR3 comprises 14 residues. The CDR3 DNA reads as TGTGCCAGCAGCGCAACGACAGGGTTGGAGACCCAGTACTTC. Residues: CASSATTGLETQYF.

This chain uses TRBV28 with TRBJ2-3; D might be TRBD1 (6 bases). Germline CDR1 MDHEN, CDR2 SYDVKM. The CDR3 contains 14 residues. V lost 6 bases and J lost 5, with 15 bases in between. The CDR3 loop reads CASRIYRVGDTQYF. The CDR3 coding sequence is TGTGCCAGCAGGATTTACAGGGTTGGAGATACGCAGTATTTT.

The genes are TRBV7-9 and TRBJ1-2; 7 bases agree with TRBD1. Germline CDR1 and CDR2: SEHNR and FQNEAQ (reference sequence). The CDR3 covers 15 residues. The J segment lost 4 bases and the V segment lost 1 base, leaving 6 bases of the junction unmatched. The CDR3: CASSLGGRGAYGYTF. The CDR3 DNA sequence: TGTGCCAGCAGCTTAGGGGGCAGGGGGGCCTATGGCTACACCTTC.

In DNA form, the CDR3 reads TGTGCCAGCAGTTACGGAACACAGGCGACAAAACTGTTTTTT. The encoded protein is CASSYGTQATKLFF. The rearrangement links TRBV6-5 to TRBJ1-4; D perhaps matches TRBD1 (5 bases). The CDR3 is 14 residues long. Per the germline V gene, CDR1 is MNHEY and CDR2 is SVGAGI. Trimming stripped 2 bases from V and 10 bases from J, with 14 bases between.

CDR3 residues: CASSLDGTALETQYF. For the CDR3, the DNA is TGTGCCAGCAGCTTAGATGGGACAGCTCTAGAGACCCAGTACTTC. V and J are TRBV11-2 and TRBJ2-5; 7 bases agree with TRBD1. The length of the CDR3 is 15 residues. Germline assignment: CDR1 SGHAT and CDR2 FQNNGV. V dropped 0 bases and J dropped 4; count of bases not matched to a gene: 5.

The chain recombines TRBV6-5 with TRBJ1-6, with D possibly matching TRBD1 (5 bases). The germline V gene has CDR1 MNHEY and CDR2 SVGAGI. The CDR3 contains 14 residues. Deletions cut 5 bases from V and 7 bases from J, with 12 bases between. DNA for the CDR3: TGTGCCAGCAGTGCCCAGGGTCGCAATTCACCCCTCCACTTT. Its translation is CASSAQGRNSPLHF.

The V and J genes are TRBV10-3 and TRBJ2-1, with D tentatively TRBD1 (6 bases). Trimming left V 9 bases short and J 6 bases short, with 18 bases between. Germline V gene data show CDR1 as ENHRY and CDR2 as SYGVKD. There are 14 residues in the CDR3. DNA of the CDR3: TGTGCCATTAGACCAGGGGTTGATCGCAATGAGCAGTTCTTC. Its protein product is CAIRPGVDRNEQFF.

The V call is TRBV7-9, the J call TRBJ2-1, with 10 bases aligning to TRBD2. Trimming cost V 6 bases and J 5 bases; bases outside gene matches: 7. CDR3 length equals 15 residues. CDR1 and CDR2 from the germline V gene are SEHNR and FQNEAQ (reference sequence). CDR3 DNA sequence: TGTGCCAGCAGTTTCACTAGCGGGGAAAACAATGAGCAGTTCTTC. This gives the protein CASSFTSGENNEQFF.